These T cell receptor beta chains were read from a single sample in a study of shared clonotypes between healthy human individuals. Profiled with immunoSEQ multiplex PCR; TCRdb holds only in-frame clones, not every one. The sample carries about 1 million clones, around 76% recorded once. Sequencing was performed on memory CD4+ T cells sorted from blood. These receptors originate from a man aged 18 to 35 in good health. Each CDR3 is given with its conserved first and last residue. The D gene is left open where the match is weak. Only some rows state a clone size, as once, few, many or a class for expanded clones.

abundance,j_gene,d_gene,v_gene,CDR3nt,CDR3aa
NA,TRBJ2-5,NA,TRBV10-3,TGTGCCATTCGGAGGGGGAGCCGGATGGAGGCGGGAGCGGAAGAGACCCAGTACTTC,CAIRRGSRMEAGAEETQYF
few,TRBJ2-2,NA,TRBV5-1,TGCGCCAGCAATCCGGGGGACACCGGGGAGCTGTTTTTT,CASNPGDTGELFF
NA,TRBJ1-5,TRBD1,TRBV7-9,TGTGCCAGCTGCTTAGGGACAGGGAATCAGCCCCAGCATTTT,CASCLGTGNQPQHF
NA,TRBJ1-5,NA,TRBV19,TGTGCCAGTAGCACAGGGTACCAGCCCCAGCATTTT,CASSTGYQPQHF
NA,TRBJ1-2,NA,TRBV18,TGTGCCAGCTCAGCGACCAGGGATAACTATGGCTACACCTTC,CASSATRDNYGYTF
once,TRBJ2-2,NA,TRBV5-8,TGTGCCAGCGGCCGTGGGTTCGGGAACACCGGGGAGCTGTTTTTT,CASGRGFGNTGELFF
NA,TRBJ2-6,NA,TRBV10-3,TGTGCCACCGAGAGCTCTGGGGCCAACGTCCTGACTTTC,CATESSGANVLTF
NA,TRBJ1-2,TRBD1,TRBV28,TGTGCCAGCACCAGACAGGGAAATAACTATGGCTACACCTTC,CASTRQGNNYGYTF
NA,TRBJ2-7,TRBD2,TRBV5-1,TGCGCCAGCAGGTCCGGAGCGGGGGCGGTCGACGAGCAGTACTTC,CASRSGAGAVDEQYF
NA,TRBJ2-5,NA,TRBV6-5,TGTGCCAGCAGGGCCCCGACCCGAGGGGAGACCCAGTACTTC,CASRAPTRGETQYF
NA,TRBJ1-2,TRBD1,TRBV30,TGTGCCTGGAGTCCGTCGACAGGGATCGGCTACACCTTC,CAWSPSTGIGYTF
NA,TRBJ2-5,NA,TRBV5-6,TGTGCCAGTAGCTGGGCCGGGCGGACCCAGTACTTC,CASSWAGRTQYF
many,TRBJ1-2,TRBD1,TRBV30,TGTGCCTGGAGCGCAGGACAGGGCCACACCTCTATTATGGGCTACACCTTC,CAWSAGQGHTSIMGYTF
NA,TRBJ2-2,NA,TRBV19,TGTGCCAGTAGGCCCGAAGCCGGGGAGCTGTTTTTT,CASRPEAGELFF
many,TRBJ1-1,NA,TRBV2,TGTGCCAGCGGTCAGGCCACGGGGACTGAAGCTTTCTTT,CASGQATGTEAFF
NA,TRBJ1-2,TRBD1,TRBV30,TGTGCCTGGAGGGATACAGGGGGCGCGTATGGCTACACCTTC,CAWRDTGGAYGYTF
NA,TRBJ2-1,NA,TRBV11-2,TGTGCCAGCAGCTTAACCGGGATTATGGGCAATGAGCAGTTCTTC,CASSLTGIMGNEQFF
NA,TRBJ2-1,NA,TRBV7-7,TGTGCTAGCAGCTCTAGATTGGAAGCTGAGCAGTTCTTC,CASSSRLEAEQFF
NA,TRBJ2-1,TRBD1,TRBV19,TGTGCCAGTACTACTATCAGCGGGACAGGGGGCCGTGAGCAGTTCTTC,CASTTISGTGGREQFF
NA,TRBJ2-5,TRBD2,TRBV5-1,TGCGCCAGCAGCGAAGGACTAGCGGGACAAGAGACCCAGTACTTC,CASSEGLAGQETQYF
NA,TRBJ1-2,TRBD1,TRBV28,TGTGCCAGCAGTGGCTCGACAGGGAATGGCTACACCTTC,CASSGSTGNGYTF
NA,TRBJ2-3,TRBD2,TRBV6-6,TGTGCCAGCAGCCCCGGGGCGGGAGGAGCACAGAATACGCAGTATTTT,CASSPGAGGAQNTQYF
NA,TRBJ1-4,NA,TRBV6-5,TGTGCCACCGCACGGACAGATAATGAAAAACTGTTTTTT,CATARTDNEKLFF
NA,TRBJ1-4,TRBD1,TRBV4-1,TGCGCCAGCAGCCCTCAGGGACAGCGCGGTGAAAAACTGTTTTTT,CASSPQGQRGEKLFF
once,TRBJ1-5,NA,TRBV29-1,TGCAGCGTTGTCGGTCTCAGGGGTCGGGGTCAGCCCCAGCATTTT,CSVVGLRGRGQPQHF
NA,TRBJ1-6,TRBD1,TRBV5-5,TGTGCCAGCAGCTTTTGGAACTGGGACAGAAATTCACCCCTCCACTTT,CASSFWNWDRNSPLHF
NA,TRBJ2-1,NA,TRBV6-5,TGTGCCAGCAGTTACTGGGGGGAGAACTACAATGAGCAGTTCTTC,CASSYWGENYNEQFF
once,TRBJ1-1,NA,TRBV6-5,TGTGCCAGCAGTCCCCGATGGAACACTGAAGCTTTCTTT,CASSPRWNTEAFF
NA,TRBJ2-5,NA,TRBV18,TGTGCCAGCTCACCAATTCGAGAGACCCAGTACTTC,CASSPIRETQYF
NA,TRBJ2-7,NA,TRBV2,TGTGCCAGCAGGTTCCGGGGAAGCTCCTACGAGCAGTACTTC,CASRFRGSSYEQYF
NA,TRBJ2-2,NA,TRBV11-1,TGTGCCAGCAGCTTGACTAGCACCGGGGAGCTGTTTTTT,CASSLTSTGELFF
NA,TRBJ1-2,NA,TRBV7-9,TGTGCCAGCAGCCTACGGGACACCTCCTATGGCTACACCTTC,CASSLRDTSYGYTF
NA,TRBJ2-7,TRBD1,TRBV5-1,TGCGCCAGCAGCTTGGAGGACAGGGCCTACGAGCAGTACTTC,CASSLEDRAYEQYF
NA,TRBJ1-2,NA,TRBV5-1,TGCGCCAGCAGCCTGGACAGTAACTATGGCTACACCTTC,CASSLDSNYGYTF
NA,TRBJ2-5,NA,TRBV5-6,TGTGCCAGCAGCTTGGCGGCGGGACAAGAGACCCAGTACTTC,CASSLAAGQETQYF
NA,TRBJ2-3,TRBD2,TRBV30,TGTGCCTGGAGTGTAGGAAGCGGGACTCTCACAGATACGCAGTATTTT,CAWSVGSGTLTDTQYF
NA,TRBJ1-3,NA,TRBV5-1,TGCGCCAGCAGCTTGGCGGGGGGCACGCGAGGAAACACCATATATTTT,CASSLAGGTRGNTIYF
once,TRBJ1-5,TRBD1,TRBV10-3,TGTGCCATCAGTGAAGGACAGGGAAGCAATCAGCCCCAGCATTTT,CAISEGQGSNQPQHF
NA,TRBJ1-4,TRBD1,TRBV6-1,TGTGCCAGCAGTCAAAGCGGCGGACAGGGAGGACTGTTTTTT,CASSQSGGQGGLFF
NA,TRBJ2-1,NA,TRBV28,TGTGCCAGCAGTTTCGGGCTCTCGCAGTTCTTC,CASSFGLSQFF
NA,TRBJ2-3,NA,TRBV9,TGTGCCAGCAGCCCGGGACATGGCGGAGATACGCAGTATTTT,CASSPGHGGDTQYF
NA,TRBJ2-1,TRBD2,TRBV2,TGTGCCAGCAATGCAGGGGGACTAGCGGGTCCCAGCTCCTACAATGAGCAGTTCTTC,CASNAGGLAGPSSYNEQFF
once,TRBJ2-1,NA,TRBV5-1,TGCGCCAGCAGCTTAGGAGCGACGGCGGCCTACAATGAGCAGTTCTTC,CASSLGATAAYNEQFF
once,TRBJ2-6,NA,TRBV9,TGTGCCAGCCGCGGCGGGGCCTCCTCTGGGGCCAACGTCCTGACTTTC,CASRGGASSGANVLTF
NA,TRBJ2-2,NA,TRBV19,TGTGCCAGTAGTATTGTCGGGCAGGGCGGCACCGGGGAGCTGTTTTTT,CASSIVGQGGTGELFF